Listed here are 17 T cell receptor beta chains from one sample, sequenced in a study of tumor-infiltrating lymphocytes in oesophageal squamous cell carcinoma. MiXCR, run by TCRdb on the PCR reads, gives a single entry per CDR3 protein. The data show more than 10,000 distinct CDR3 sequences, 58% seen once. Sequenced material: esophageal tumor tissue. These receptor sequences come from a female donor with esophageal squamous cell carcinoma.

With regard to this clonotype: Germline and junction disagree at one end, which may indicate a read error. The genes are TRBV7-6 and TRBJ2-5; 10 bases are a match to TRBD2. Per germline, CDR1 SGHVS and CDR2 FNYEAQ. This CDR3 spans 14 amino acids. The CDR3 region has the DNA TGTGCTAGCAGCTCCAGCGGGAGGGTAGAGACCCAGTACTTC. Encoded protein: CASSSSGRVETQYF.

The chain carries TRBV7-3 and TRBJ2-2; D gene unclear. Trimming stripped 1 base from V and 3 bases from J, with 9 bases between. The CDR3 covers 15 residues. Per the germline V gene, CDR1 is SGHTA and CDR2 is FQGTGA. DNA of the CDR3: TGTGCCAGCAGCTTAAACGGGCCTTACACCGGGGAGCTGTTTTTT. Its translation is CASSLNGPYTGELFF.

This clonotype was seen a few times. This chain uses TRBV27 with TRBJ2-1; the match to TRBD1 covers 7 bases. CDR1 is MNHEY and CDR2 is SMNVEV in the germline V gene (reference sequence). V gave up 6 bases and J gave up 3 bases; unmatched junction bases: 8. This CDR3 comprises 15 residues. Here the CDR3 reads CASRNRGGFYNEQFF. Here the CDR3 DNA reads TGTGCCAGCAGGAACAGGGGTGGGTTCTACAATGAGCAGTTCTTC.

The chain is built from TRBV7-2 and TRBJ2-2; the match to TRBD1 covers 7 bases. The DNA matches TRBJ1-5 better at its end, which makes the J call doubtful. The CDR3 consists of 17 residues. CDR1 and CDR2 (germline): SGHTA, FQGNSA. CDR3 sequence reads: CASSYQGGGYSNQPQHF. Written as DNA, the CDR3 is TGTGCCAGCAGCTATCAGGGGGGGGGTTATAGCAATCAGCCCCAGCATTTT.

This clonotype is judged large (0.1 to 1%). The gene calls are TRBV12-3 or TRBV12-4 and TRBJ2-1, with D perhaps matching TRBD2 (6 bases). V dropped 6 bases and J dropped 1 base, with 16 bases sitting between them. This CDR3 is 16 amino acids long. The CDR3 nucleotides are TGTGCCAGCAGACTATTGCGGGAACTTTCCTACAATGAGCAGTTCTTC. It codes for CASRLLRELSYNEQFF.

The genes are TRBV7-8 and TRBJ2-7, with TRBD1 as a possible D gene (5 bases). The V end was cut by 7 bases, the J end by 2 bases, with 18 bases between. This CDR3 is 15 amino acids long. Germline CDR1 reads SGHVS; CDR2 reads FQNEAQ. The CDR3 region has the DNA TGTGCCAGCACCATTCGGCAGGGTCCCACCTACGAGCAGTACTTC. This gives the protein CASTIRQGPTYEQYF.

This clonotype showed up just a few times. The chain has TRBV7-9 and TRBJ2-1; 9 nucleotides line up with TRBD2. Judging by the DNA end, TRBJ2-7 fits better; the J call may be wrong. The CDR3 length is 15 residues. The germline gives CDR1 SEHNR, CDR2 FQNEAQ (reference sequence). The DNA for the CDR3 is TGTGCCAGCAGCCTCTGGGGAGCGGGAGGTTACGAGCAGTACTTC. Translated: CASSLWGAGGYEQYF.

This clonotype appeared many times. The rearrangement joins TRBV7-2 to TRBJ2-7; D is ambiguous. V was cut by 0 bases and J by 4 bases, with 7 bases left in between. The CDR3 is 13 amino acids. In germline, CDR1 is SGHTA, CDR2 FQGNSA. The CDR3 DNA follows: TGTGCCAGCAGCTTAGCGGTAGGGTACGAGCAGTACTTC. This translates into CASSLAVGYEQYF.

The chain has TRBV15 and TRBJ2-4, with 7 bases lining up with TRBD1. V shed 5 bases and J 1 base; nucleotides not matched to a gene: 8. The CDR3 runs 16 residues. Germline lookup yields CDR1 LNHNV and CDR2 YYDKDF (reference sequence). CDR3 amino acids: CATSGTGASAKNIQYF. CDR3 sequence (DNA): TGTGCCACCAGCGGAACAGGGGCATCGGCCAAAAACATTCAGTACTTC.

Only one count was recorded for this clonotype. The V call is TRBV7-6, the J call TRBJ2-3; D may be TRBD1 (5 bases). Trimming removed 3 bases from V and 2 bases from J, with 12 bases in between. Germline V lookup: CDR1 SGHVS, CDR2 FNYEAQ. This CDR3 contains 15 residues. CDR3 in DNA: TGTGCCAGCAGCTTGGGCAGGGTGGTCACAGATACGCAGTATTTT. This sequence encodes CASSLGRVVTDTQYF.

The V call is TRBV6-8, the J call TRBJ2-3; 7 positions agree with TRBD1. Near its end, the DNA agrees better with TRBJ1-2, so the J call may be wrong. The CDR3 sequence is 15 residues long. The germline V gene encodes CDR1 MNHGY and CDR2 SAAAGT. CDR3 coding DNA: TGTGCCAGCAGTCGGGGGGGCACAGGGGCTCAAGGCTACACCTTC. Its translation: CASSRGGTGAQGYTF.

The rearrangement links TRBV7-8 to TRBJ2-7; TRBD2 agrees at 7 bases. Germline trimming cut 2 bases from V and 1 base from J; bases unmatched to any gene: 2. The CDR3 has 14 residues. CDR1 is SGHVS, CDR2 FQNEAQ, per germline. The CDR3 sequence is CASSLKRDSYEQYF. Written as DNA, the CDR3 is TGTGCCAGCAGCTTAAAGCGGGATTCCTACGAGCAGTACTTC.

The rearrangement joins TRBV27 to TRBJ2-1; a weak D match, TRBD2 (5 bases). The V gene's germline CDR1 is MNHEY and CDR2 SMNVEV (reference sequence). Trimming shortened V by 7 bases and J by 1 base, and 14 bases separated the two germline ends. CDR3 size: 15 residues. For the CDR3, the DNA is TGTGCCAGCAAAACACTAGGCGGATCCTACAATGAGCAGTTCTTC. The encoded protein is CASKTLGGSYNEQFF.

DNA for the CDR3: TGTGCCAGCAGCTTTCGACTAGTAGAGGACAATGAGCAGTTCTTC. Translated: CASSFRLVEDNEQFF. This rearrangement joins TRBV7-6 to TRBJ2-1; D might be TRBD2 (6 bases). CDR1 SGHVS and CDR2 FNYEAQ come from the germline V gene. The CDR3 loop spans 15 amino acids. V was pared by 3 bases and J by 5 bases, with 14 bases between.

This chain's CDR3 is CASSDILSGANVLTF. CDR3 DNA sequence: TGTGCCAGCAGCGATATACTTTCTGGGGCCAACGTCCTGACTTTC. V gene TRBV7-3 combines with J gene TRBJ2-6; no clear D gene. The CDR3 sequence is 15 residues long. In germline, CDR1 is SGHTA, CDR2 FQGTGA. The V and J ends lost 5 bases and 1 base respectively, with 9 bases between them.

This clonotype was recorded at least ten times. Given a much more abundant clone one base away, this may be a read error. This chain connects TRBV7-8 to TRBJ2-1, with 7 bases lining up with TRBD1. Per germline, CDR1 SGHVS and CDR2 FQNEAQ. The CDR3 loop spans 13 amino acids. J lost 10 bases, V lost 5 bases, and 8 bases had no gene match. In DNA form, the CDR3 reads TGTGCCAGCAGCACCATAGGACAGGCCGAGCAGTTCTTC. It yields the protein CASSTIGQAEQFF.

The chain links TRBV7-8 to TRBJ2-5, with 9 bases lining up with TRBD2. The J call may be in error: the DNA end matches TRBJ2-7 better. Germline V lookup: CDR1 SGHVS, CDR2 FQNEAQ. The CDR3 covers 17 residues. The DNA of the CDR3 is TGTGCCAGCAGCTTAGGGGCTAGCGGGACTAAATTATACGAGCAGTACTTC. This translates into CASSLGASGTKLYEQYF.